The 19 T cell receptor beta chains below come from one sample, sequenced in a study of blood T cell repertoires in COVID-19. Repertoires were generated with immunoSEQ multiplex PCR, while TCRdb's copy carries only in-frame clones and drops some. The table includes tens of thousands of clones, approximately 86% detected once. Sequenced sample: peripheral blood. These receptors were collected from a man between 50 and 59 years old with acute or convalescent COVID-19.

This rearrangement joins TRBV7-3 to TRBJ2-1; 8 bases are shared with TRBD1. V lost 5 bases, J lost 6 bases, and 12 bases stayed unmatched. CDR1 and CDR2 (germline): SGHTA, FQGTGA. CDR3 length: 16 amino acids. CDR3 DNA sequence: TGTGCCAGCAGCCCCAGGGGGCTCCCTAGAGGCAATGAGCAGTTCTTC. This sequence encodes CASSPRGLPRGNEQFF.

This clone has more than one count but fewer than ten. The chain has TRBV4-3 and TRBJ1-2; possible D gene TRBD1, 6 bases. V was trimmed by 0 bases and J by 8 bases, leaving 19 bases between them. Germline V gene sequence: CDR1 LGHNA, CDR2 YSLEER. This CDR3 has 16 residues. CDR3 amino acids: CASSQDGTGRVNGYTF. The CDR3 region has the DNA TGCGCCAGCAGCCAAGATGGAACAGGGCGAGTCAACGGCTACACCTTC.

The V and J genes are TRBV25-1 and TRBJ2-7, with D tentatively TRBD2 (5 bases). The CDR3 extends over 15 amino acids. The germline V gene has CDR1 MGHDK and CDR2 SYGVNS. Trimming removed 0 bases at V and 4 bases at J, with 13 bases between. This CDR3 is CASSEYNSPGYEQYF. CDR3 coding DNA: TGTGCCAGCAGTGAATATAACAGTCCGGGGTACGAGCAGTACTTC.

The chain carries TRBV30 and TRBJ2-5, with D tentatively TRBD2 (5 bases). Germline lookup yields CDR1 GTSNPN and CDR2 SVGIG (reference sequence). With 3 bases removed from V and 4 bases from J, the gap between germline ends came to 18 bases. CDR3 length: 15 residues. The CDR3 loop is CAWRSLAAAPETQYF. As DNA, the CDR3 is TGTGCCTGGAGGTCTTTGGCAGCGGCCCCAGAGACCCAGTACTTC.

This rearrangement joins TRBV24-1 to TRBJ1-2; 9 nucleotides agree with TRBD1. The CDR3 extends over 13 amino acids. Germline V gives CDR1 KGHDR, CDR2 SFDVKD. V shed 10 bases, J shed 4 bases, and the junction held 6 bases outside the gene matches. As DNA, the CDR3 is TGTGCCACGCGACAGGGGGACCTCTATGGCTACACCTTC. It codes for CATRQGDLYGYTF.

This clone was recorded once. The chain employs TRBV5-4 and TRBJ2-7, with TRBD2 as a possible D gene (6 bases). The CDR3 is 13 amino acids. Trimming removed 0 bases from V and 7 bases from J, with 11 bases in between. Germline V gives CDR1 SGHNT, CDR2 YYREEE (reference sequence). CDR3 loop: CASSLEAGREQYF. The CDR3 nucleotides read TGTGCCAGCAGCTTGGAAGCAGGGAGGGAGCAGTACTTC. The full variable domain, completed using reference TRBV5-4 and TRBJ2-7, is ETGVTQSPTHLIKTRGQQVTLRCSSQSGHNTVSWYQQALGQGPQFIFQYYREEENGRGNFPPRFSGLQFPNYSSELNVNALELDDSALYLCASSLEAGREQYFGPGTRLTVT.

The chain couples TRBV30 to TRBJ1-1, with TRBD1 as a possible D gene (6 bases). Trimming pared 3 bases from V and 1 base from J, leaving 12 bases between. CDR1 GTSNPN and CDR2 SVGIG come from the germline V gene (reference sequence). The CDR3 totals 14 residues. CDR3 region: CAWSLGQANTEAFF. Written as DNA, the CDR3 is TGTGCCTGGAGCCTGGGACAAGCGAACACTGAAGCTTTCTTT.

V and J are TRBV4-1 and TRBJ2-7; TRBD1 agrees at 8 bases. Trimming removed 2 bases from V and 3 bases from J; junction bases left unmatched: 6. Per germline, CDR1 MGHRA and CDR2 YSYEKL. This CDR3 is 15 amino acids long. The CDR3 DNA is TGCGCCAGCAGCCAATTTGGACAGGGAGACTACGAGCAGTACTTC. This translates into CASSQFGQGDYEQYF.

The gene calls are TRBV28 and TRBJ1-5; weak D call: TRBD1 (6 bases). Per germline, CDR1 MDHEN and CDR2 SYDVKM. V gave up 6 bases and J gave up 3 bases, with 12 bases separating them. The CDR3 is made up of 14 amino acids. CDR3: CASRAGQTNQPQHF. The CDR3 DNA sequence: TGTGCCAGCAGAGCCGGACAGACCAATCAGCCCCAGCATTTT.

The chain combines TRBV5-4 with TRBJ1-3; D is possibly TRBD1 (5 bases). V gave up 0 bases and J gave up 4 bases, with 8 bases separating them. CDR1 is SGHNT and CDR2 is YYREEE in the germline V gene (reference sequence). The CDR3 runs to 14 residues. CDR3 sequence reads: CASSLGQLGNTIYF. The CDR3 bases are TGTGCCAGCAGCTTGGGACAGTTAGGAAACACCATATATTTT.

The chain has TRBV6-5 and TRBJ1-1; 9 nucleotides match TRBD1. J lost 2 bases, V lost 7 bases, and 5 bases had no gene match. This CDR3 is built from 14 residues. CDR1 MNHEY and CDR2 SVGAGI come from the germline V gene. CDR3: CASTRDRVNTEAFF. The CDR3 region has the DNA TGTGCCAGCACTAGGGACAGGGTAAACACTGAAGCTTTCTTT.

This rearrangement joins TRBV29-1 to TRBJ2-3, with a weak D call TRBD2 (7 bases). Germline lookup yields CDR1 SQVTM and CDR2 ANQGSEA. The CDR3 is 13 amino acids. V was pared by 6 bases and J by 4 bases, with 14 bases between. The DNA for the CDR3 is TGCAGCGTCAAGAGGGGGGGATCAGATACGCAGTATTTT. It specifies CSVKRGGSDTQYF.

This chain uses TRBV5-1 with TRBJ2-3; TRBD2 agrees at 7 bases. Germline CDR1 and CDR2: SGHRS and YFSETQ. The CDR3 extends over 17 amino acids. Unmatched junction bases numbered 7, after V lost 0 bases and J lost 0 bases. For the CDR3, the DNA is TGCGCCAGCAGCTTGGCCTTGGCGGGAGCTAGCACAGATACGCAGTATTTT. Translation gives CASSLALAGASTDTQYF.

The V and J genes are TRBV3-1 (or the pseudogene TRBV3-2) and TRBJ2-6; D gene unclear. This CDR3 has 19 amino acids. Germline CDR1 reads LGHDT; CDR2 reads YNNKEL (reference sequence). V was shortened by 0 bases and J by 0 bases, with 15 bases between the two germline ends. In nucleotides, the CDR3 is TGTGCCAGCAGCCAAGATTCCAGGCCACAGAGCTCTGGGGCCAACGTCCTGACTTTC. It yields the protein CASSQDSRPQSSGANVLTF.

The V call is TRBV4-2, the J call TRBJ1-2; D is possibly TRBD1 (6 bases). The length of the CDR3 is 15 residues. V shed 0 bases and J shed 4 bases, with 12 bases lying between them. Germline CDR1 is LGHNA and CDR2 is YNFKEQ. CDR3 nucleotide sequence: TGTGCCAGCAGCCAAGACAGGGGCAGTTCCTATGGCTACACCTTC. Residues: CASSQDRGSSYGYTF.

The chain uses TRBV7-2 and TRBJ2-5, with 7 bases that match TRBD1. This CDR3 spans 13 amino acids. The V and J ends lost 3 bases and 3 bases, in that order; junction bases with no gene match: 1. Germline CDR1 is SGHTA and CDR2 is FQGNSA. The CDR3 loop is CASSFQGEETQYF. The CDR3 region has the DNA TGTGCCAGCAGCTTTCAGGGGGAAGAGACCCAGTACTTC.

The genes are TRBV11-2 and TRBJ1-6, with TRBD1 as a possible D gene (6 bases). This CDR3 contains 15 residues. Germline CDR1 and CDR2: SGHAT and FQNNGV. Trimming left V 5 bases short and J 5 bases short, with 13 bases between. In nucleotides, the CDR3 is TGTGCCAGCAGCCTCACTACAGGGAATAATTCACCCCTCCACTTT. Protein sequence: CASSLTTGNNSPLHF.

V is TRBV18 and J is TRBJ2-5, with 9 bases fitting TRBD1. Germline CDR1 KGHSH, CDR2 LQKENI. V trimming: 2 bases; J trimming: 5 bases; junction bases outside the gene matches: 9. This CDR3 spans 16 amino acids. CDR3 nucleotides: TGTGCCAGCTCACCATATGGACAGGGGCGCGGGGAGACCCAGTACTTC. This sequence encodes CASSPYGQGRGETQYF.

V and J are TRBV9 and TRBJ1-2; D gene ambiguous. Trimming removed 4 bases from V and 5 bases from J, with 15 bases in between. The germline V gene has CDR1 SGDLS and CDR2 YYNGEE. The CDR3 totals 14 residues. This CDR3 is CASSSETRLYGYTF. CDR3 nucleotide sequence: TGTGCCAGCAGCTCCGAGACAAGACTATATGGCTACACCTTC.